Listed below are T cell receptor beta chains from one sample, sequenced in a study of cytomegalovirus exposure and HLA in healthy donors. This table comes from immunoSEQ multiplex PCR, and its TCRdb copy is limited to in-frame clones, with some not included. The sample has just over 150,000 clones, around four fifths seen once. Sequencing was performed on PBMCs. These receptors originate from a woman aged 30 to 39 in good health and CMV-seronegative. CDR3s include the opening cysteine and the closing phenylalanine or tryptophan. D genes are given only for firm matches. Some rows have no size entry. The others give once, few or many, or a class for an expanded clone.

D gene | J gene | clone size | V gene | CDR3 DNA | CDR3 protein
TRBD1 | TRBJ1-2 | NA | TRBV6-6 | TGTGCCAGCAGTTACTCGGCAGGGGGCCTCTATGGCTACACCTTC | CASSYSAGGLYGYTF
NA | TRBJ2-7 | once | TRBV6-6 | TGTGCCAGCAGTTCCCACAGCTACTACGAGCAGTACTTC | CASSSHSYYEQYF
NA | TRBJ1-6 | once | TRBV10-2 | TGCGCCAGCAGTGAATATGGGGCGTCAGCGTCACCCCTCCACTTT | CASSEYGASASPLHF
NA | TRBJ1-3 | NA | TRBV19 | TGTGCCAGTAGTATCCCAGGGGGAAACACCATATATTTT | CASSIPGGNTIYF
TRBD1 | TRBJ1-5 | once | TRBV4-1 | TGCGCCAGCAGCCAAGAAGACAGGGTTGGGCAGCCCCAGCATTTT | CASSQEDRVGQPQHF
NA | TRBJ2-1 | once | TRBV9 | TGTGCCAGCAGCTTAGGAGGCGGATACAATGAGCAGTTCTTC | CASSLGGGYNEQFF
TRBD1 | TRBJ1-4 | NA | TRBV9 | TGTGCCAGCAGCGTAGCAACAGGGGGTTATGAAAAACTGTTTTTT | CASSVATGGYEKLFF
TRBD1 | TRBJ2-7 | NA | TRBV29-1 | TGCAGCGTTGAACGGACAGGGGCCCTGGAGCAGTACTTC | CSVERTGALEQYF
NA | TRBJ1-5 | NA | TRBV4-1 | TGCGCCAGCAGCCAAGTAGGTACGGGAGCGCCCCAGCATTTT | CASSQVGTGAPQHF
NA | TRBJ1-2 | NA | TRBV7-9 | TGTGCCAGCAGCATTGACAACAGGGAAGGCTACACCTTC | CASSIDNREGYTF
TRBD2 | TRBJ2-7 | once | TRBV6-1 | TGTGCCAGCAGCCAACGACTAGCGGGGGAATACGAGCAGTACTTC | CASSQRLAGEYEQYF
TRBD2 | TRBJ2-7 | NA | TRBV9 | TGTGCCAGCAGTCCCGGCGGGCTGTCGGGAGGCGAGCAGTACTTC | CASSPGGLSGGEQYF
TRBD2 | TRBJ2-7 | NA | TRBV7-6 | TGTGCCAGCAGCTTAGACCCTAGCGGGGGCACCTACGAGCAGTACTTC | CASSLDPSGGTYEQYF
NA | TRBJ1-5 | NA | TRBV10-2 | TGCGCCAGCAGTGAGGGGACATCTCAGCCCCAGCATTTT | CASSEGTSQPQHF
NA | TRBJ1-6 | NA | TRBV5-1 | TGCGCCAGCAGCGCTCAGGGGAGCTCCTATAATTCACCCCTCCACTTT | CASSAQGSSYNSPLHF
TRBD1 | TRBJ2-1 | NA | TRBV29-1 | TGCAGCGTGGACAGGGACGGTGAGCAGTTCTTC | CSVDRDGEQFF
NA | TRBJ2-2 | NA | TRBV2 | TGTGCCAGCACCTTACTAGCACCCGGGGAGCTGTTTTTT | CASTLLAPGELFF
NA | TRBJ1-1 | once | TRBV11-1 | TGTGCCAGCAGCTTGGTAGGGGACACTGAAGCTTTCTTT | CASSLVGDTEAFF
NA | TRBJ1-2 | NA | TRBV7-9 | TGTGCCAGCAGCTTAGCGGAGGGCCCTGGGGTCGGCTACACCTTC | CASSLAEGPGVGYTF
TRBD1 | TRBJ2-1 | NA | TRBV9 | TGTGCCAGCAGCCCTTCAACCGGGACAGGGTTTTTTATTGAGCAGTTCTTC | CASSPSTGTGFFIEQFF
NA | TRBJ2-2 | few | TRBV5-1 | TGCGCCAGCAGCCTTTTAGGAGTAGGCGGGGAGCTGTTTTTT | CASSLLGVGGELFF
TRBD2 | TRBJ2-3 | NA | TRBV15 | TGTGCCACCAGACTCTCTAGCGGGCAGACAGATACGCAGTATTTT | CATRLSSGQTDTQYF
TRBD1 | TRBJ2-1 | NA | TRBV11-3 | TGTGCCAGCGGGGACAGCTCCTACAATGAGCAGTTCTTC | CASGDSSYNEQFF
TRBD2 | TRBJ2-4 | NA | TRBV11-2 | TGTGCCAGCAGCTTAGGCCGTAGCGGGGTAGCCAAAAACATTCAGTACTTC | CASSLGRSGVAKNIQYF
NA | TRBJ2-1 | once | TRBV29-1 | TGCAGCACAGAACAGGGGGGGGAGTTCTTC | CSTEQGGEFF
NA | TRBJ1-4 | few | TRBV20-1 | TGCAGTGCCACAGGGAATGAAAAACTGTTTTTT | CSATGNEKLFF
NA | TRBJ1-5 | NA | TRBV30 | TGTGCCTGGAGCAAAGGACAGAGAGAGAAGCCCCAGCATTTT | CAWSKGQREKPQHF
TRBD2 | TRBJ2-5 | NA | TRBV5-4 | TGTGCCAGCAGCGCCGGGGTAGCGGGGCAAGAGACCCAGTACTTC | CASSAGVAGQETQYF